This T cell receptor (beta chain) was sequenced in a study of blood T cell repertoires in COVID-19. Study summary: Whether acute or convalescent, the COVID-19 samples came from the United States, Italy and Spain. From T cells, B-cell-depleted T cells, or PBMCs came the material, which was cDNA or gDNA.

Original handling: The assay estimated nucleated cells by amplifying reference gene primers. Libraries were prepared by immunoSEQ multiplex PCR; TCRdb keeps only in-frame clonotypes and omits some of them. That table supplies the V and J calls and clone size; D and trimming were determined from the DNA. The data show 100,000 to 150,000 clones, with roughly 80% seen just once and around 5.5% held by the top ten. Germline loops: CDR1 LNHDA, CDR2 SQIVND (reference sequence). J gave up 4 bases and V 5 bases, and 2 bases lay outside the gene matches. There are 13 residues in the CDR3. The sample taken for sequencing was peripheral blood. The origin of this receptor is a man aged 55 to 70 with acute or convalescent COVID-19. V usage is TRBV19 and J usage is TRBJ1-2, with 9 bases matching TRBD1. As DNA, the CDR3 is TGTGCCAGTAGTGTGGACAGGGGCTATGGCTACACCTTC. The encoded protein is CASSVDRGYGYTF.